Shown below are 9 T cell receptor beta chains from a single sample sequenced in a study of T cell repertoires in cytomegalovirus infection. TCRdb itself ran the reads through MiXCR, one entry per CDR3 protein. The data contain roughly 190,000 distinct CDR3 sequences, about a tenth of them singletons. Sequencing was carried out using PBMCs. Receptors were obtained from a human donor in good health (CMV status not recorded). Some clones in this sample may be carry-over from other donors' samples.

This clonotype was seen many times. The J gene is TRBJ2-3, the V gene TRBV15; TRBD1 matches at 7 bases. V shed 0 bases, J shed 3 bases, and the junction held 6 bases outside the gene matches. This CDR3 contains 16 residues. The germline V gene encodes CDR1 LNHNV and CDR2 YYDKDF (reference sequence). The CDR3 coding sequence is TGTGCCACCAGCAGAGATTCCCGGACAGGTACAGATACGCAGTATTTT. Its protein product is CATSRDSRTGTDTQYF.

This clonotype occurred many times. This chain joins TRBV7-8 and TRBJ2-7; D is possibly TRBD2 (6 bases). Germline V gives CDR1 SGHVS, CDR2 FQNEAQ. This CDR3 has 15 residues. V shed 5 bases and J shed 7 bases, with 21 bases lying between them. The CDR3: CASSPRTTLRREQYF. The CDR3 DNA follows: TGTGCCAGCAGCCCCCGGACTACGTTACGTAGGGAGCAGTACTTC.

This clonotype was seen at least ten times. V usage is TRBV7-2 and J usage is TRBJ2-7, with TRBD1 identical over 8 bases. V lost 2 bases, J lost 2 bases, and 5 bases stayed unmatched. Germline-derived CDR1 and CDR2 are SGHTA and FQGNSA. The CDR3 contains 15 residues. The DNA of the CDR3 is TGTGCCAGCAGCTTAACCGGGACAGGACCCTACGAGCAGTACTTC. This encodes CASSLTGTGPYEQYF.

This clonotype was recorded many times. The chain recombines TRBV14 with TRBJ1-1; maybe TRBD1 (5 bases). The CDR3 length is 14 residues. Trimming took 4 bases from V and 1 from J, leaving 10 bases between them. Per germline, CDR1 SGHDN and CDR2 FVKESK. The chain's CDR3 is CASSLREWNTEAFF. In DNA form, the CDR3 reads TGTGCCAGCAGCCTCAGGGAGTGGAACACTGAAGCTTTCTTT. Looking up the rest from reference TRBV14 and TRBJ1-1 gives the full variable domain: EAGVTQFPSHSVIEKGQTVTLRCDPISGHDNLYWYRRVMGKEIKFLLHFVKESKQDESGMPNNRFLAERTGGTYSTLKVQPAELEDSGVYFCASSLREWNTEAFFGQGTRLTVV.

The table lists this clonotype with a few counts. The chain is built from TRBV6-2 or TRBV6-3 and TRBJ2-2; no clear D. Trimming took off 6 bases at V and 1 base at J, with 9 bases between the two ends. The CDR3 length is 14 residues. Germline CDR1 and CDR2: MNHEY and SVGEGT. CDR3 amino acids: CASSPTKNTGELFF. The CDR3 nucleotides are TGTGCCAGCAGCCCAACTAAGAACACCGGGGAGCTGTTTTTT.

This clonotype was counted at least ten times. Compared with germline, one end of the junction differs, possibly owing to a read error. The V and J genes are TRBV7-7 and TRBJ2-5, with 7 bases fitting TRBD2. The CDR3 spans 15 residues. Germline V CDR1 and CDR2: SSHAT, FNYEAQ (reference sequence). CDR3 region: CASSLGLRGRETQYF. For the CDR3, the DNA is TGTGCTAGCAGCTTAGGGCTGCGGGGGAGAGAGACCCAGTACTTC. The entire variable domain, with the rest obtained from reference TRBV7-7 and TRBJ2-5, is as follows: GAGVSQSPRYKVTKRGQDVTLRCDPISSHATLYWYQQALGQGPEFLTYFNYEAQPDKSGLPSDRFSAERPEGSISTLTIQRTEQRDSAMYRCASSLGLRGRETQYFGPGTRLLVL.

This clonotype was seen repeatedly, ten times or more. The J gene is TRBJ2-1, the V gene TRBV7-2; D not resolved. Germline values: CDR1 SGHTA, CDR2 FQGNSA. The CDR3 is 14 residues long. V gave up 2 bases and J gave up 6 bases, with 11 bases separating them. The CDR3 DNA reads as TGTGCCAGCAGCTTATGGCGCGTGGGCAATGAGCAGTTCTTC. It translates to CASSLWRVGNEQFF.

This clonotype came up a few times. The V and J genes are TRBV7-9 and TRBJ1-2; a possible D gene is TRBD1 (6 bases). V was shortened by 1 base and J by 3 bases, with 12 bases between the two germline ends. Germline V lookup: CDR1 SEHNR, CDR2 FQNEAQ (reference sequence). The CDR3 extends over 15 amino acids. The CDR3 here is CASSLGARGDYGYTF. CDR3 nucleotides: TGTGCCAGCAGCTTAGGAGCCAGGGGAGACTATGGCTACACCTTC. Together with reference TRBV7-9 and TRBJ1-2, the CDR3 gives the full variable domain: DTGVSQNPRHKITKRGQNVTFRCDPISEHNRLYWYRQTLGQGPEFLTYFQNEAQLEKSRLLSDRFSAERPKGSFSTLEIQRTEQGDSAMYLCASSLGARGDYGYTFGSGTRLTVV.

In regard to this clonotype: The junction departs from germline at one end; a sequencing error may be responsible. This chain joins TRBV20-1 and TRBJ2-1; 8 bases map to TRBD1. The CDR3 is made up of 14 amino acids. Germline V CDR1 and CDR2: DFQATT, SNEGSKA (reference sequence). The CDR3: CSARRSGGGNVQFF. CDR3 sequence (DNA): TGCAGTGCTCGCCGGTCAGGGGGCGGGAATGTGCAGTTCTTC.